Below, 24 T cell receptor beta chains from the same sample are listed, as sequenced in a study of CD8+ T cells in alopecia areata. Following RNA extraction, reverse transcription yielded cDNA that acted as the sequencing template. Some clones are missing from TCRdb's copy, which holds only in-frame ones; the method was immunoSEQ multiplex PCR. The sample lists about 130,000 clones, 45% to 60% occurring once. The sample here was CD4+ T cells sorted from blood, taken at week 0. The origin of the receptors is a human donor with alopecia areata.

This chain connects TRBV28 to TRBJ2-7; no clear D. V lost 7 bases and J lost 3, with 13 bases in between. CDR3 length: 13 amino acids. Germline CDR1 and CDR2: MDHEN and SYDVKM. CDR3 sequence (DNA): TGTGCCAGCAAAGACCCGTCTAGCTACGAGCAGTACTTC. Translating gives CASKDPSSYEQYF.

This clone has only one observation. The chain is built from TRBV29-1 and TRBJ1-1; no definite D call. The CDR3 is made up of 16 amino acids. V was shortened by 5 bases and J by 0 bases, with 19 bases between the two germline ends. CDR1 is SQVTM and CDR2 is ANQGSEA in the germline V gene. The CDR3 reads CSVIGGLKLMNTEAFF. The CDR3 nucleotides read TGCAGCGTTATTGGAGGGCTTAAGTTGATGAACACTGAAGCTTTCTTT.

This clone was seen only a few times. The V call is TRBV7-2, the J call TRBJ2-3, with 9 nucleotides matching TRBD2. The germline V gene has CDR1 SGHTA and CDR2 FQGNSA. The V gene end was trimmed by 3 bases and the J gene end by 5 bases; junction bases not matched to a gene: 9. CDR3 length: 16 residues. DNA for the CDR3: TGTGCCAGCAGCTTTAGACTAGCGGAGGTGGGAGATACGCAGTATTTT. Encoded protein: CASSFRLAEVGDTQYF.

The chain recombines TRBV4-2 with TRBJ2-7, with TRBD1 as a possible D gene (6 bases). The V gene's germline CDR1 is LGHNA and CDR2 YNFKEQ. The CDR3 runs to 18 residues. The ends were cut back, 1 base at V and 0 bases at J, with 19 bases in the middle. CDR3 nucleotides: TGTGCCAGCAGCCAAGTAATTACAGGGTCGGGTGGCTCCTACGAGCAGTACTTC. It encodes CASSQVITGSGGSYEQYF.

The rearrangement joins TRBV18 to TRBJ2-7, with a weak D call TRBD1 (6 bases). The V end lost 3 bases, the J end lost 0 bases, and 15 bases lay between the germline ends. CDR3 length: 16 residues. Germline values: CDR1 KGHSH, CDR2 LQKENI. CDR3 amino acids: CASSPRAGETSYEQYF. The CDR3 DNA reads TGTGCCAGCTCACCTCGGGCAGGGGAGACCTCCTACGAGCAGTACTTC.

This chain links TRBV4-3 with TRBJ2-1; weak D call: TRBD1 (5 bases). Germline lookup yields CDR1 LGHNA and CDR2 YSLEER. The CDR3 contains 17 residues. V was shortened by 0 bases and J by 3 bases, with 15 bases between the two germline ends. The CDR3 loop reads CASSQEWGGANYNEQFF. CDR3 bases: TGCGCCAGCAGCCAAGAATGGGGCGGAGCCAACTACAATGAGCAGTTCTTC.

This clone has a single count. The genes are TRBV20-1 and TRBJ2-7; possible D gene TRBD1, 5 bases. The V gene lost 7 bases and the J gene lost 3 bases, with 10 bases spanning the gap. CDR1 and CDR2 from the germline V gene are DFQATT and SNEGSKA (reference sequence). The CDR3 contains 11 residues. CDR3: CSEPQVYEQYF. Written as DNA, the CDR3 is TGCAGTGAACCACAGGTCTACGAGCAGTACTTC.

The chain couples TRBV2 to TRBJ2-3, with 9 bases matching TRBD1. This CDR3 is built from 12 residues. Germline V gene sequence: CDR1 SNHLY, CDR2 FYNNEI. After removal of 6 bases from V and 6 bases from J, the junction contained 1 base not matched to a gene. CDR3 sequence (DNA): TGTGCCAGCAGCGGGACAGGGGATACGCAGTATTTT. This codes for CASSGTGDTQYF.

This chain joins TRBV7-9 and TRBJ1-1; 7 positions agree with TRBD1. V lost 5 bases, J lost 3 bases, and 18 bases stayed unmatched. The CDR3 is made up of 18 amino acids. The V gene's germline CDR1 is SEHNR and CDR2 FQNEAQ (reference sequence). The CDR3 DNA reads TGTGCCAGCAGCCCGCAGGGGGTGGCAGTATGGGAAGACACTGAAGCTTTCTTT. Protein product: CASSPQGVAVWEDTEAFF.

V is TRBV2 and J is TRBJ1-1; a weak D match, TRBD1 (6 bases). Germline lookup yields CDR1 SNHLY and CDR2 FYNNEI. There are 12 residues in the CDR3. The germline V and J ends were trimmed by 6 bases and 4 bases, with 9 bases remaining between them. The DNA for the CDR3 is TGTGCCAGCAGCGACAGGTTCACTGAAGCTTTCTTT. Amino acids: CASSDRFTEAFF.

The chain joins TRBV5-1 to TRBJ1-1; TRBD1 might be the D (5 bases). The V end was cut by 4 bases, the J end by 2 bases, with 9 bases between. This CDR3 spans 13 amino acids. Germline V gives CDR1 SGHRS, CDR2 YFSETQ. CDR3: CASSRDLNTEAFF. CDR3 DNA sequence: TGCGCCAGCAGCCGGGACCTCAACACTGAAGCTTTCTTT.

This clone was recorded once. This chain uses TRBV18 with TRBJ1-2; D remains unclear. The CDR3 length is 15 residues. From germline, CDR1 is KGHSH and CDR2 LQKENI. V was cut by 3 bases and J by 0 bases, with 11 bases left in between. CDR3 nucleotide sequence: TGTGCCAGCTCACCGTCCAGTACCCCTAACTATGGCTACACCTTC. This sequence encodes CASSPSSTPNYGYTF. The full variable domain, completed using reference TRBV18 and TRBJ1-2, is NAGVMQNPRHLVRRRGQEARLRCSPMKGHSHVYWYRQLPEEGLKFMVYLQKENIIDESGMPKERFSAEFPKEGPSILRIQQVVRGDSAAYFCASSPSSTPNYGYTFGSGTRLTVV.

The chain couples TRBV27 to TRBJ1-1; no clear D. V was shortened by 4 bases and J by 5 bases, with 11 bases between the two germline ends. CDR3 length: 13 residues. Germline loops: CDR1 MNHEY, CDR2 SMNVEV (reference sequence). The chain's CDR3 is CASSSPGRTEAFF. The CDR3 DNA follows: TGTGCCAGCAGTTCCCCAGGAAGAACTGAAGCTTTCTTT.

For the CDR3, the DNA is TGTGCCAGCAGCTCTTCAGGGCCCAAAAACATTCAGTACTTC. Translated: CASSSSGPKNIQYF. The rearrangement links TRBV11-2 to TRBJ2-4; D possibly corresponds to TRBD1 (5 bases). The V and J ends lost 4 bases and 2 bases respectively, with 9 bases between them. Germline V gene sequence: CDR1 SGHAT, CDR2 FQNNGV. The CDR3 is made up of 14 amino acids.

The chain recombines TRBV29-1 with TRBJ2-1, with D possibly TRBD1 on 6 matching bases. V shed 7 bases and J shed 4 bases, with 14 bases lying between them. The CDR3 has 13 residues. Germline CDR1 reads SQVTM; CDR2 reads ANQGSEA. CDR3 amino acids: CSAHREPYNEQFF. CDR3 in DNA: TGCAGCGCCCACAGGGAACCATACAATGAGCAGTTCTTC.

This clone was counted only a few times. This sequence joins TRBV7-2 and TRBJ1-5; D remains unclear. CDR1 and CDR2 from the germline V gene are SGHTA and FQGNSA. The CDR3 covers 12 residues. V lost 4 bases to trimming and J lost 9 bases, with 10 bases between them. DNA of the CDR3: TGTGCCAGCAGCTCAAATAGCCGGCCCCAGCATTTT. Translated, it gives CASSSNSRPQHF. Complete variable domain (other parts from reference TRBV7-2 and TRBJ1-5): GAGVSQSPSNKVTEKGKDVELRCDPISGHTALYWYRQSLGQGLEFLIYFQGNSAPDKSGLPSDRFSAERTGGSVSTLTIQRTQQEDSAVYLCASSSNSRPQHFGDGTRLSIL.

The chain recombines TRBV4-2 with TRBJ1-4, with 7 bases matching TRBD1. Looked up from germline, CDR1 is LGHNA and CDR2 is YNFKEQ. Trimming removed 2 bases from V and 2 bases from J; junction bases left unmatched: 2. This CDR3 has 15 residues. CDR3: CASSQSTGTNEKLFF. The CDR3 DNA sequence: TGTGCCAGCAGCCAATCGACAGGGACTAATGAAAAACTGTTTTTT.

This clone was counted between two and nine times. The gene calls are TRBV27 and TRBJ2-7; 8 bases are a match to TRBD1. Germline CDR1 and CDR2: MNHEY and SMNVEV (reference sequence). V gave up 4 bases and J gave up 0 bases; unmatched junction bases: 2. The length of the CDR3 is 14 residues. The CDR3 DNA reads TGTGCCAGCAGTTCCGACAGGGGCTCCTACGAGCAGTACTTC. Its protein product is CASSSDRGSYEQYF.

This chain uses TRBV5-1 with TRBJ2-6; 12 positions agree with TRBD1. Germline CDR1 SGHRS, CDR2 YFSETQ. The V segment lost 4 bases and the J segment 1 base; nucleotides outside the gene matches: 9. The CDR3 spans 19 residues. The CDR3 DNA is TGCGCCAGCAGCCCGGGGACAGGGGGCTCCTTATCTGGGGCCAACGTCCTGACTTTC. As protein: CASSPGTGGSLSGANVLTF.

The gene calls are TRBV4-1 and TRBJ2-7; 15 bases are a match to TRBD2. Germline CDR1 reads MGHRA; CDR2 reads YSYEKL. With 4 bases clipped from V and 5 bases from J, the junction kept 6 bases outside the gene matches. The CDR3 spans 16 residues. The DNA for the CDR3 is TGCGCCAGCAGCCCGGGGACTAGCGGGAGGATCCACGAGCAGTACTTC. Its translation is CASSPGTSGRIHEQYF.

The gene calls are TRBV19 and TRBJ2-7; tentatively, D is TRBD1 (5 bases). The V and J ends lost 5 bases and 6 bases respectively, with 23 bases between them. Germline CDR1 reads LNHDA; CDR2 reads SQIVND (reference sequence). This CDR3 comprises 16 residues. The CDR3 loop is CASSAVIGAIGPEQYF. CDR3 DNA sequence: TGTGCCAGTAGTGCCGTGATTGGGGCTATCGGCCCCGAGCAGTACTTC.

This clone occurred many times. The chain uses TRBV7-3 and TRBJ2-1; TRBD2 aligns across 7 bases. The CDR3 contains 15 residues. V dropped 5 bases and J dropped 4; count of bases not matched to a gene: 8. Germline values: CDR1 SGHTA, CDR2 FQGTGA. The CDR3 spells CASSVAGVAYNEQFF. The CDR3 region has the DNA TGTGCCAGCAGCGTGGCGGGAGTTGCATACAATGAGCAGTTCTTC.

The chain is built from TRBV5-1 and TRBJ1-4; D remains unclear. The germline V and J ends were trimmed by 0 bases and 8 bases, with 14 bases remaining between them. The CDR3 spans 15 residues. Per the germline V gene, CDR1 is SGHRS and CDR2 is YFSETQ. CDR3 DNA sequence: TGCGCCAGCAGCTTGGGCCAGCCCGGCGGGGAAAAACTGTTTTTT. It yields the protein CASSLGQPGGEKLFF.

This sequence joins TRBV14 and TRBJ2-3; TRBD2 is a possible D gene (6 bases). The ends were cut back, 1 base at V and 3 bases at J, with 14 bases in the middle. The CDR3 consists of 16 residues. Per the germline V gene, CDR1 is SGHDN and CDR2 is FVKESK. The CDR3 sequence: CASSQGSWTITDTQYF. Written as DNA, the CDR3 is TGTGCCAGCAGCCAAGGGAGCTGGACTATTACAGATACGCAGTATTTT.